This TCR beta chain was recovered during a study of blood T cell repertoires in COVID-19 (dated by TCRdb to the early 2020s). Regarding the complete study: Samples from collaborators originated in the United States, Italy and Spain and spanned both the acute and convalescent phases of COVID-19. The prospective study material was composed of cDNA or gDNA derived from T cells, B-cell-depleted T cells, or PBMCs. Subjects who had been exposed to COVID-19, were actively infected with it, or had recovered from it provided the deeply sampled blood TCRbeta repertoires that made up the dataset. A freely available public database, intended as a resource for researchers studying the immune response to SARS-CoV-2, is where the repertoires were released. The samples were drawn from the first 160 participants of the ongoing ImmuneRACE study and from more than 1,000 subjects provided by 6 global collaborators. A de-identified subject ID, COVID-19 status, age in years and sex were almost always included in the sample metadata. HLA class I and class II types, where available, came from metadata supplied by the sample provider rather than from assay-based typing. The investigation overall reported the following: The quantity of clinical and demographic metadata differed by source and by participant and was supplied without curation.

TCRbeta CDR3 regions were amplified from genomic DNA using the immunoSEQ Assay, a bias-controlled multiplex PCR. For the original study's pipeline: The number of nucleated cells in each sample was estimated by amplification of reference gene primers within the assay. To quantify the absolute abundance of each unique TCRbeta CDR3 rearrangement, sequence reads were collapsed and filtered. For each sample, productive Simpson clonality was calculated as the square root of Simpson's diversity index across productive rearrangements. Here the immuneACCESS table is served through TCRdb, limited to in-frame sequences with V and J called. Missing clones are a known gap in these copies; in checked studies unresolved V genes cover under half, and the rest lacks a known reason. V and J calls and clone size are as listed in that table; D and trimming were resolved from the DNA. The sample table shows roughly 120,000 clones, and about 74% are seen once. The top ten clonotypes cover about 6.3% of the sample.

The cysteine opens and the phenylalanine closes a CDR3 of 12 amino acids. CDR3 DNA only is kept here, 36 bases in frame from base 1. The V end loses 6 bases and the J end loses 4 bases, and a stretch of 9 bases separates them. In the germline V gene, CDR1 corresponds to MDHEN and CDR2 to SYDVKM. In Seattle, one collaborating source enrolled patients while the infection was active and tracked those patients longitudinally over the course of disease. Collaborating institutions collected whole blood in K2EDTA tubes following their own protocols. For TCRbeta analysis, collaborator samples were shipped as frozen whole blood, as isolated PBMCs, or as DNA extracted from either sample type. This clone was seen once. Its cognate antigen has yet to be identified. The sample holds no much larger clone one base away, and base qualities are not on file.

The chain uses TRBV28 and TRBJ1-1; TRBD1 could be the D gene, as 5 bases match. The clonotype was recovered from an elderly man with COVID-19, enrolled during active disease. The sample consisted of peripheral blood. For the CDR3, the sequence is CASRAGGTEAFF. Read as DNA, the sequence is TGTGCCAGCAGGGCGGGGGGCACTGAAGCTTTCTTT.